The clone carrying this T cell receptor beta chain has more than one count but fewer than ten. The sample comes from a study of beta chain features in type 1 diabetes. Stem cell-like memory, regulatory, central memory and naive CD4+ cells were sorted via CD45RO/CCR7/CD25/CD127/CD95/CD27. Reverse transcribing all isolated RNA meant expressed TCRB transcripts were sequenced. There were several million reads on average in the naive, central memory and regulatory T cell samples. The protocol was immunoSEQ multiplex PCR, while the TCRdb copy is restricted to in-frame clones and leaves out a portion. This sample yields under 300,000 clones, of which 25% to 30% are seen a single time; 3.5% to 4.5% belongs to the top ten. This TCR derives from a man in his thirties or forties in good health. Sequenced: central memory CD4+ T cells from blood.

CDR3: CAWSVLGEYEQYF. The CDR3 DNA follows: TGTGCCTGGAGTGTCCTGGGTGAGTACGAGCAGTACTTC. V usage is TRBV30 and J usage is TRBJ2-7, with D unresolved. V was clipped by 0 bases and J by 4 bases, with 10 bases between them. Germline V gene lookup returns CDR1 GTSNPN and CDR2 SVGIG (reference sequence). This CDR3 comprises 13 residues.